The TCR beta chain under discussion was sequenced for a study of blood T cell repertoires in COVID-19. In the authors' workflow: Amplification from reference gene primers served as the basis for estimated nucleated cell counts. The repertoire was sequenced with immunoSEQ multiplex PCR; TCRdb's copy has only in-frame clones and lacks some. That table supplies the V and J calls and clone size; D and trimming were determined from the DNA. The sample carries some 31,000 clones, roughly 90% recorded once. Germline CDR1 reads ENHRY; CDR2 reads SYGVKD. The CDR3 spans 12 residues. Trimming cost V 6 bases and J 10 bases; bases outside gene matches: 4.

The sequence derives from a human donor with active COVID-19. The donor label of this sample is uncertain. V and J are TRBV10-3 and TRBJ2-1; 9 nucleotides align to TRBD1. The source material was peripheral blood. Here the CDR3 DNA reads TGTGCCATCAGCCTCGACAGGGGGGAGCAGTTCTTC. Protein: CAISLDRGEQFF.